This TCR beta chain was identified in a study of neoadjuvant anti-PD-1 for oral cavity cancer. Study information: Non-progressing patients received a fourth nivolumab dose near day 43, then surgery on days 50-56.

Libraries were prepared by immunoSEQ multiplex PCR; TCRdb keeps only in-frame clonotypes and omits some of them. The sample records some 29,000 clones, just under 80% being singletons. V gave up 3 bases and J gave up 3 bases, with 10 bases separating them. CDR3 length equals 14 residues. Germline lookup yields CDR1 SEHNR and CDR2 FQNEAQ (reference sequence). Sample time point: after neoadjuvant nivolumab, at surgical resection. These oral cavity squamous cell carcinomas were HPV-negative and locally advanced. The sample here was PBMCs, taken after nivolumab (anti-PD-1) treatment. This TCR came from a person between 40 and 80 years old with oral cavity squamous cell carcinoma. This chain uses TRBV7-9 with TRBJ2-3; D perhaps matches TRBD1 (6 bases). The CDR3 reads CASSFTGKTDTQYF. For the CDR3, the DNA is TGTGCCAGCAGCTTTACAGGGAAGACAGATACGCAGTATTTT.